A single sample is the source of the 7 T cell receptor beta chains below, sequenced in a study of radiotherapy plus CTLA-4 blockade in lung cancer. This table comes from immunoSEQ multiplex PCR, and its TCRdb copy is limited to in-frame clones, with some not included. This sample has roughly 30,000 clones, with roughly 77% found just once. Sequenced material: peripheral blood, taken from a patient treated with radiotherapy plus ipilimumab. The receptors were gathered from a human donor with non-small cell lung cancer that progressed on radiotherapy plus ipilimumab.

This chain links TRBV4-1 with TRBJ1-2, with TRBD1 matching over 9 bases. The CDR3 loop spans 15 amino acids. Germline trimming cut 2 bases from V and 5 bases from J; bases unmatched to any gene: 6. Looked up from germline, CDR1 is MGHRA and CDR2 is YSYEKL. CDR3 DNA sequence: TGCGCCAGCAGCCAACAACAGGGGGCAAGATATGGCTACACCTTC. Its translation: CASSQQQGARYGYTF.

The chain recombines TRBV6-4 with TRBJ2-1, with 8 bases aligning to TRBD1. The germline V gene has CDR1 MRHNA and CDR2 SNTAGT. V dropped 6 bases and J dropped 9; count of bases not matched to a gene: 10. The CDR3 loop spans 14 amino acids. The DNA for the CDR3 is TGTGCCAGCAGCGGGACAGGAACGGTCGGTGAGCAGTTCTTC. Protein: CASSGTGTVGEQFF.

The chain combines TRBV6-5 with TRBJ1-6; 9 bases agree with TRBD1. The V gene's germline CDR1 is MNHEY and CDR2 SVGAGI. J lost 10 bases, V lost 5 bases, and 9 bases had no gene match. The CDR3 runs 15 residues. CDR3 region: CASSQTGGGGSPLHF. In nucleotides, the CDR3 is TGTGCCAGCAGTCAAACAGGGGGCGGAGGGTCACCCCTCCACTTT.

The chain links TRBV7-3 to TRBJ2-3, with TRBD2 matching 7 bases. The CDR3 spans 16 residues. Trimming removed 1 base from V and 5 bases from J; junction bases left unmatched: 9. The germline V gene has CDR1 SGHTA and CDR2 FQGTGA. CDR3: CASSLNPSGGGDTQYF. CDR3 DNA: TGTGCCAGCAGCTTAAATCCTAGCGGAGGAGGAGATACGCAGTATTTT.

This sequence joins TRBV9 and TRBJ2-5; 8 nucleotides align to TRBD1. This CDR3 region has 15 residues. CDR1 is SGDLS and CDR2 is YYNGEE in the germline V gene. V lost 4 bases to trimming and J lost 5 bases; unmatched junction nucleotides: 10. The CDR3 nucleotides are TGTGCCAGCAGCTTCGGGACAGGCGTTGGGGAGACCCAGTACTTC. Its protein is CASSFGTGVGETQYF.

V gene TRBV9 combines with J gene TRBJ2-7, with D tentatively TRBD2 (6 bases). This CDR3 contains 17 residues. V lost 4 bases to trimming and J lost 5 bases, with 25 bases between them. Germline values: CDR1 SGDLS, CDR2 YYNGEE. Written as DNA, the CDR3 is TGTGCCAGCAGCTCCATCTCCGCAGGGACTGGGTTTGACGAGCAGTACTTC. It translates to CASSSISAGTGFDEQYF.

The V gene is TRBV6-5, the J gene TRBJ2-1, with D possibly matching TRBD1 (6 bases). Germline CDR1 and CDR2: MNHEY and SVGAGI. Trimming took 6 bases from V and 6 from J, leaving 12 bases between them. This CDR3 is built from 13 residues. The CDR3 nucleotides are TGTGCCAGCAGCCACGGGACACCCAATGAGCAGTTCTTC. Translation gives CASSHGTPNEQFF.